The 31 T cell receptor beta chains listed next were all sequenced from one sample in a study of identifying expanded T cells in peripheral blood. The protocol was immunoSEQ multiplex PCR, while the TCRdb copy is restricted to in-frame clones and leaves out a portion. This sample has around 99,000 clones; about 87% occur once, and the top ten carry more than 6.5%. Material for sequencing was blood. These receptors originate from a person aged 18 to 69 in good health.

The chain links TRBV2 to TRBJ2-5; D is ambiguous. V dropped 1 base and J dropped 5 bases, with 20 bases sitting between them. The CDR3 is 17 amino acids. Germline V gene lookup returns CDR1 SNHLY and CDR2 FYNNEI. This CDR3 is CASSEGGLLPQPETQYF. The CDR3 DNA reads TGTGCCAGCAGTGAAGGTGGGCTACTCCCTCAACCGGAGACCCAGTACTTC.

This clone has a count of ten or more. This chain links TRBV2 with TRBJ1-1; D gene unclear. Germline loops: CDR1 SNHLY, CDR2 FYNNEI. Trimming took 6 bases from V and 2 from J, leaving 4 bases between them. The CDR3 has 11 residues. The DNA for the CDR3 is TGTGCCAGCAGAATCAACACTGAAGCTTTCTTT. It codes for CASRINTEAFF.

The chain links TRBV19 to TRBJ1-5; D is perhaps TRBD1 (5 bases). The CDR3 covers 15 residues. Between the trimmed V and J ends, which lost 0 bases and 11 bases, there was a span of 17 bases. Germline V CDR1 and CDR2: LNHDA, SQIVND (reference sequence). This CDR3 reads CASSIETEPKRAQHF. CDR3 DNA sequence: TGTGCCAGTAGTATAGAGACAGAACCTAAGAGGGCCCAGCATTTT.

The chain is built from TRBV6-7 and TRBJ2-4, with TRBD2 identical over 8 bases. TRBV6-7 falls under the ORF class, with uncertain function. After removal of 2 bases from V and 3 bases from J, the junction contained 18 bases not matched to a gene. This CDR3 has 20 residues. The CDR3 region is CASSYPRRGGAGSRKNIQYF. CDR3 sequence (DNA): TGTGCCAGCAGTTACCCGAGACGGGGGGGCGCCGGTTCCCGCAAAAACATTCAGTACTTC.

The genes are TRBV19 and TRBJ1-2, with 8 bases aligning to TRBD1. The CDR3 is 14 residues long. The trim removed 7 bases at V and 2 bases at J, leaving 6 bases unmatched. Germline-derived CDR1 and CDR2 are LNHDA and SQIVND (reference sequence). CDR3 DNA: TGTGCCAGTACTCCGGGACAGGAAAACTATGGCTACACCTTC. This codes for CASTPGQENYGYTF.

The chain uses TRBV28 and TRBJ2-7; 9 bases are shared with TRBD1. Germline loops: CDR1 MDHEN, CDR2 SYDVKM. Trimming took 6 bases from V and 2 from J; bases not matched to a gene: 11. The CDR3 consists of 16 residues. The CDR3 DNA reads TGTGCCAGCAGGCCCCTGGGACAGGGTCGAGCCTACGAGCAGTACTTC. Translation gives CASRPLGQGRAYEQYF.

The chain carries TRBV10-2 and TRBJ2-7, with D perhaps matching TRBD1 or TRBD2 (5 bases each). The germline gives CDR1 WSHSY, CDR2 SAAADI. The CDR3 extends over 13 amino acids. The V and J ends lost 7 bases and 2 bases respectively, with 12 bases between them. CDR3 sequence: CASTLTAAYEQYF. In nucleotides, the CDR3 is TGCGCCAGCACCTTGACAGCGGCCTACGAGCAGTACTTC.

This chain links TRBV9 with TRBJ1-1, with a weak D call TRBD1 (5 bases). The CDR3 has 15 amino acids. Germline CDR1 SGDLS, CDR2 YYNGEE. Trimming took 0 bases from V and 7 from J, leaving 16 bases between them. CDR3 coding DNA: TGTGCCAGCAGCGTAGGGCTCGGCAGGGAGAATGAAGCTTTCTTT. Its protein product is CASSVGLGRENEAFF.

This clone was seen a handful of times. This chain joins TRBV6-1 and TRBJ1-1; D is uncertain. Germline assignment: CDR1 MNHNS and CDR2 SASEGT. This CDR3 is 13 amino acids long. Trimming took 3 bases from V and 4 from J, leaving 9 bases between them. CDR3 nucleotides: TGTGCCAGCAGTGATAGGACCGGCACTGAAGCTTTCTTT. It specifies CASSDRTGTEAFF.

The rearrangement joins TRBV27 to TRBJ2-7; no firm D call. Trimming took 8 bases from V and 5 from J, leaving 4 bases between them. The CDR3 has 9 residues. Germline CDR1 and CDR2: MNHEY and SMNVEV (reference sequence). The CDR3 DNA reads as TGTGCCAGCGGCGACGAGCAGTACTTC. Translating gives CASGDEQYF.

This chain uses TRBV27 with TRBJ1-1, with 8 bases matching TRBD1. V dropped 7 bases and J dropped 1; count of bases not matched to a gene: 11. The germline CDR1 and CDR2 sequences are MNHEY and SMNVEV (reference sequence). The CDR3 runs 16 residues. CDR3 sequence: CASIGLGGTGNTEAFF. DNA for the CDR3: TGTGCCAGCATCGGGTTAGGAGGGACAGGGAACACTGAAGCTTTCTTT.

This chain uses TRBV28 with TRBJ1-2, with D maybe TRBD1 (5 bases). The CDR3 covers 14 residues. With 5 bases removed from V and 0 bases from J, the gap between germline ends came to 10 bases. Per the germline V gene, CDR1 is MDHEN and CDR2 is SYDVKM. DNA for the CDR3: TGTGCCAGCAGTCCAGACAGAACTAACTATGGCTACACCTTC. This gives the protein CASSPDRTNYGYTF.

The chain links TRBV7-9 to TRBJ2-1; 13 bases are a match to TRBD2. The CDR3 extends over 15 amino acids. Trimming cost V 10 bases and J 9 bases; bases outside gene matches: 12. Germline V gene data show CDR1 as SEHNR and CDR2 as FQNEAQ (reference sequence). Written as DNA, the CDR3 is TGTGCCACCCCGCTGACTAGCGGGAGGAGTGGTGAGCAGTTCTTC. Translating gives CATPLTSGRSGEQFF. The full variable domain, with the rest looked up from reference TRBV7-9 and TRBJ2-1, is DTGVSQNPRHKITKRGQNVTFRCDPISEHNRLYWYRQTLGQGPEFLTYFQNEAQLEKSRLLSDRFSAERPKGSFSTLEIQRTEQGDSAMYLCATPLTSGRSGEQFFGPGTRLTVL.

The rearrangement links TRBV10-3 to TRBJ1-5; a weak D match, TRBD1 (5 bases). V lost 4 bases and J lost 1, with 11 bases in between. Germline-derived CDR1 and CDR2 are ENHRY and SYGVKD. The CDR3 runs 15 residues. The CDR3 loop reads CAISGGGESNQPQHF. CDR3 bases: TGTGCCATCAGTGGGGGAGGGGAAAGCAATCAGCCCCAGCATTTT.

CDR3 DNA sequence: TGTGCCAGCAGCTTGACACAAGCGGGGCCTTTTTACAATGAGCAGTTCTTC. This translates into CASSLTQAGPFYNEQFF. The chain carries TRBV11-2 and TRBJ2-1; TRBD2 aligns across 7 bases. This CDR3 has 17 amino acids. The trim removed 3 bases at V and 4 bases at J, leaving 12 bases unmatched. Germline values: CDR1 SGHAT, CDR2 FQNNGV.

This clone showed up just once. The V call is TRBV5-1, the J call TRBJ2-5; 8 bases agree with TRBD2. Germline trimming cut 3 bases from V and 5 bases from J; bases unmatched to any gene: 9. The CDR3 sequence is 15 residues long. Per germline, CDR1 SGHRS and CDR2 YFSETQ. The DNA for the CDR3 is TGCGCCAGCAGCTCCTCCTCGGGGGGGAGGGAGACCCAGTACTTC. Amino acid sequence: CASSSSSGGRETQYF.

The J gene is TRBJ2-3, the V gene TRBV4-2; 9 positions match TRBD2. Trimming removed 6 bases from V and 6 bases from J; junction bases left unmatched: 10. From germline, CDR1 is LGHNA and CDR2 YNFKEQ. CDR3 size: 15 residues. CDR3 amino acids: CASSPSGTSSDTQYF. CDR3 coding DNA: TGTGCCAGCAGTCCTTCCGGGACTAGCAGTGATACGCAGTATTTT.

The rearrangement uses TRBV29-1 and TRBJ1-1, with a possible D match to TRBD1 (5 bases). Germline V gene sequence: CDR1 SQVTM, CDR2 ANQGSEA. The CDR3 is 12 amino acids. The V and J ends lost 3 bases and 1 base respectively, with 6 bases between them. CDR3 sequence (DNA): TGCAGCGTTGAGAGGGGGAACACTGAAGCTTTCTTT. It translates to CSVERGNTEAFF.

This clone was observed once. The V call is TRBV19, the J call TRBJ1-3; 8 bases align to TRBD1. The CDR3 runs 12 residues. CDR1 LNHDA and CDR2 SQIVND come from the germline V gene (reference sequence). The V gene end was trimmed by 9 bases and the J gene end by 2 bases; junction bases not matched to a gene: 0. Here the CDR3 DNA reads TGTGCCAGACAGGGGGCTGGAAACACCATATATTTT. It is translated as CARQGAGNTIYF.

The chain employs TRBV10-3 and TRBJ1-1; a weak D match, TRBD1 (6 bases). Between the trimmed V and J ends, which lost 10 bases and 0 bases, there was a span of 12 bases. This CDR3 contains 13 residues. Looked up from germline, CDR1 is ENHRY and CDR2 is SYGVKD. CDR3 DNA sequence: TGTGCCACCAGACAGGATATGAACACTGAAGCTTTCTTT. Amino acids: CATRQDMNTEAFF.

The chain couples TRBV2 to TRBJ2-1; D unresolved. Germline CDR1 is SNHLY and CDR2 is FYNNEI. The CDR3 is 14 residues long. V was cut by 5 bases and J by 2 bases, with 10 bases left in between. The chain's CDR3 is CASSFRSAYNEQFF. The CDR3 coding sequence is TGTGCCAGCAGTTTTCGGAGCGCCTACAATGAGCAGTTCTTC.

The chain couples TRBV5-4 to TRBJ2-7, with D uncertain. The germline gives CDR1 SGHNT, CDR2 YYREEE (reference sequence). This CDR3 comprises 14 residues. Trimming stripped 0 bases from V and 7 bases from J, with 14 bases between. CDR3 protein: CASSLDPMVGEQYF. CDR3 sequence (DNA): TGTGCCAGCAGCTTGGACCCGATGGTGGGTGAGCAGTACTTC.

The chain links TRBV27 to TRBJ2-7; 8 nucleotides align to TRBD1. The germline gives CDR1 MNHEY, CDR2 SMNVEV (reference sequence). With V trimmed by 5 bases and J by 6 bases, 15 bases remained unmatched. The CDR3 is 16 residues long. This CDR3 reads CASSAPPGTGLGEQYF. The CDR3 bases are TGTGCCAGCAGTGCGCCACCCGGGACAGGCCTCGGCGAGCAGTACTTC.

V and J are TRBV19 and TRBJ2-1; maybe TRBD2 (6 bases). This CDR3 has 14 residues. Germline V CDR1 and CDR2: LNHDA, SQIVND (reference sequence). V lost 5 bases, J lost 8 bases, and 16 bases lay in between. CDR3 nucleotides: TGTGCCAGTAGTCCCCGGAGGGAATCATATGAGCAGTTCTTC. Its protein is CASSPRRESYEQFF.

The chain combines TRBV30 with TRBJ1-1; D ambiguous. V lost 4 bases and J lost 1, with 16 bases in between. The CDR3 contains 15 residues. Germline CDR1 reads GTSNPN; CDR2 reads SVGIG (reference sequence). For the CDR3, the DNA is TGTGCCTGGAATCGCCCCACCGCCAAGAACACTGAAGCTTTCTTT. It is translated as CAWNRPTAKNTEAFF.

V usage is TRBV11-2 and J usage is TRBJ1-6; D remains ambiguous. Germline CDR1 is SGHAT and CDR2 is FQNNGV. V lost 5 bases and J lost 0, with 20 bases in between. The CDR3 extends over 19 amino acids. Written as DNA, the CDR3 is TGTGCCAGCAGCCCTCCCTCAGCCGATCCAAGCTCCTATAATTCACCCCTCCACTTT. Its translation is CASSPPSADPSSYNSPLHF.

J is TRBJ1-2 and V is TRBV5-6; 7 nucleotides match TRBD1. CDR3 length equals 13 residues. Germline V gene data show CDR1 as SGHDT and CDR2 as YYEEEE. V lost 2 bases to trimming and J lost 4 bases; unmatched junction nucleotides: 2. This chain's CDR3 is CASSFRDSYGYTF. CDR3 DNA: TGTGCCAGCAGCTTCCGGGACAGCTATGGCTACACCTTC.

Written as DNA, the CDR3 is TGTGCCAGAAGCACGGACTTATCTGGAAACACCATATATTTT. It encodes CARSTDLSGNTIYF. This chain connects TRBV7-5 to TRBJ1-3. TRBV7-5 is a pseudogene segment. The CDR3 runs to 14 residues.

The chain has TRBV7-2 and TRBJ1-1; a possible D gene is TRBD1 (6 bases). Between the trimmed V and J ends, which lost 5 bases and 11 bases, there was a span of 18 bases. Germline CDR1 SGHTA, CDR2 FQGNSA. CDR3 length: 13 residues. CDR3 DNA: TGTGCCAGCAGCCTTGACAGGCGGGGTGGGGCTTTCTTT. Encoded protein: CASSLDRRGGAFF.

The V call is TRBV7-6, the J call TRBJ1-6, with a possible D match to TRBD1 (5 bases). Trimming stripped 2 bases from V and 8 bases from J, with 16 bases between. This CDR3 contains 16 residues. The germline V gene encodes CDR1 SGHVS and CDR2 FNYEAQ. The CDR3: CASSLRDPLTDSPLHF. CDR3 nucleotides: TGTGCCAGCAGCTTAAGGGACCCATTGACTGATTCACCCCTCCACTTT. The full variable domain, in which reference TRBV7-6 and TRBJ1-6 provide the parts outside the CDR3, is GAGVSQSPRYKVTKRGQDVALRCDPISGHVSLYWYRQALGQGPEFLTYFNYEAQQDKSGLPNDRFSAERPEGSISTLTIQRTEQRDSAMYRCASSLRDPLTDSPLHFGNGTRLTVT.

This clone was observed a single time. This chain connects TRBV7-3 to TRBJ2-5, with TRBD2 as a possible D gene (5 bases). The ends were cut back, 5 bases at V and 1 base at J, with 14 bases in the middle. The germline V gene has CDR1 SGHTA and CDR2 FQGTGA. This CDR3 region has 15 residues. The CDR3 DNA reads as TGTGCCAGCAGCAACCGAGGGCTAGCCCAAGAGACCCAGTACTTC. It specifies CASSNRGLAQETQYF.